Sequencing of this T cell receptor (beta chain) was carried out in a study of response to subunit inactivated influenza vaccine. Trimming removed 3 bases from V and 3 bases from J, with 12 bases in between. Germline V lookup: CDR1 DFQATT, CDR2 SNEGSKA (reference sequence). The CDR3 is 13 residues long. TCRdb processed the RT-PCR reads anew with MiXCR; each CDR3 protein has one entry. This table has some 520,000 distinct CDR3 sequences, 16% appearing once. The chain combines TRBV20-1 with TRBJ2-7; D unclear. The sequence came from a man aged 45 to 70 who received an inactivated influenza vaccine. The source was CD4+ T cells sorted from PBMCs, collected less than 30 months after vaccination. The CDR3 is CSASRQTIYEQYF. The CDR3 nucleotides are TGCAGTGCTAGTAGGCAGACCATCTACGAGCAGTACTTC.